This T cell receptor beta chain originates from a study of radiotherapy plus CTLA-4 blockade in lung cancer. The CDR3 is made up of 16 amino acids. In germline, CDR1 is MGHRA, CDR2 YSYEKL. Trimming removed 0 bases from V and 2 bases from J; junction bases left unmatched: 3. Libraries were prepared by immunoSEQ multiplex PCR; TCRdb keeps only in-frame clonotypes and omits some of them. Here the sample spans 20,000 to 30,000 clones, about 76% being singletons. J is TRBJ2-1 and V is TRBV4-1; 8 bases are shared with TRBD1. The receptor was derived from a human donor with non-small cell lung cancer that progressed on radiotherapy plus ipilimumab. The source was peripheral blood, collected from a patient treated with radiotherapy plus ipilimumab. DNA of the CDR3: TGCGCCAGCAGCCAAGATTCAGGGGGCGCCTACAATGAGCAGTTCTTC. This gives the protein CASSQDSGGAYNEQFF.